This TCR beta chain was recorded in a study of tumor-infiltrating lymphocytes in primary liver carcinoma (dated by TCRdb to about 2017). Context from the whole study: Surgical resection was performed in China between 2015 and March 2016 on about five patients with histopathologically diagnosed primary liver carcinoma. Of the five patients (three men and two women, aged 30 to 69 years), four had hepatocellular carcinoma and one had combined HCC and intrahepatic cholangiocarcinoma. Tumors of the five patients were stage T1-T3 N0M0 with maximum diameters of roughly 4.2 to 11 cm. Samples yielded roughly 3.65 to 7.5 million productive TCRbeta reads; read depth did not differ significantly between tissue types. Across five regions of each liver tumor, along with adjacent normal tissue and blood, the study brought together TCRbeta repertoire sequencing, expression microarrays and whole-exome sequencing. A total of 35 or so specimens from 5 patients went through TCRbeta repertoire sequencing, namely 25 tumor regions, 5 adjacent noncancerous liver tissues and 5 peripheral blood samples. Technical replicate repertoires showed high reproducibility, with mean shared-clone rates about 0.88 and correlation coefficients above 0.98. Beyond this particular receptor, the publication reports: Compared with blood, tumors had a significantly larger share of the repertoire taken up by the top 250 clones (p = 0.039). The study included only four to six patients, and the authors note findings should be validated in a larger study. Repertoire overlap was higher between tumor regions (mean roughly 35%) than tumor-adjacent (around 17%) or tumor-blood (14%) pairs, consistent with antigen-driven expansion. Because only the TCR beta chain was sequenced and unpaired alpha chains were not captured, true repertoire diversity is likely underestimated. Since the samples were bulk and unsorted, there was no way to compare CD4+ and CD8+ T cell repertoires.

A constant-region primer and ProtoScript II reverse transcriptase were used to reverse-transcribe TCRbeta-specific cDNA from roughly 0.5 ug total RNA. Construction of the TCRbeta libraries relied on three nested rounds of multiplex PCR, following a slightly modified ARM-PCR procedure. The first two PCR rounds used multiplex TRBV1-TRBV30 forward primers with a Cbeta reverse primer, each for approximately 11 cycles. A final 25-cycle PCR with Deep VentR polymerase added sample barcodes and Illumina adapters. Before sequencing, amplicons of 200-500 bp were purified from gel using a QIAquick gel extraction kit. TCRbeta amplicons were sequenced on an Illumina HiSeq 2500 with 250-bp paired-end reads. For the original study's pipeline: To recover full CDR3 sequences, reads were quality-trimmed using Trimmomatic v0.33 and paired reads were then merged using FLASH v1.2.11. V, D and J germline segments were assigned to the rearranged TCRbeta sequences by MiGEC v1.2.1b. VDJtools v1.0.0 computed clonotype statistics and Shannon-Wiener diversity indices. To reduce sampling bias, subsequent analyses other than the diversity analysis used only the 250 most abundant clonotypes in each sample. In TCRdb, the public reads were trimmed at Q25 with fastp and aligned with MiXCR, with productive beta chains retained. Rows are unified per CDR3 protein, each entry keeping the most common DNA and genes. The V and J calls, along with clone size, are taken from TCRdb and not from the paper's own processing. The sample contains approximately 300,000 distinct CDR3 sequences, around three fifths of them found a single time. Roughly 9% of the sample is taken by the ten largest.

A remark on this clonotype: It lacks a known antigen. A single base separates this from a much larger clone, so it may be a read error.

Blood RNA was extracted from unsorted whole blood using TRIzol reagent, and germline DNA was obtained with the DNeasy Blood & Tissue kit. At the time of sampling, the patients had chronic HBV infection and had not received any treatment. Before surgery, 3.5 to 4 milliliters of peripheral blood were drawn into K2EDTA tubes. CDR1 and CDR2 are read off the germline V gene as LGHNA and YNFKEQ. Measured from the cysteine to the phenylalanine, the CDR3 is 15 residues long. Only the CDR3 region is kept as DNA, spanning 45 bases read in frame from base 1. The material sequenced was peripheral blood. This receptor chain uses TRBV4-2 and TRBJ2-7, with 7 middle bases fitting TRBD2. This receptor was obtained from a man aged 40-49 years with primary liver carcinoma and hepatitis B virus infection. The sequenced DNA is TGTGACAGCAGCCGCATTGGGGGGGGGGTCTACGAGCAGTACTTC. This encodes CDSSRIGGGVYEQYF.